The 32 T cell receptor beta chains presented below share a single source sample, sequenced in a study of cytomegalovirus exposure and HLA in healthy donors. Primers included in the PCR were 60 Vbeta and 13 Jbeta primers. The data were produced by immunoSEQ multiplex PCR, yet TCRdb's version contains in-frame clones alone and is incomplete. The sample carries some 200,000 clones, around 89% recorded once. The sequencing sample was made of PBMCs. The origin of the receptors is a woman aged 18 to 35 in good health and CMV-seronegative.

The CDR3 nucleotides read TGTGCCAGTAAGGCAACAGGGGGTTATTTGCCCCAGCATTTT. Its translation: CASKATGGYLPQHF. The chain has TRBV19 and TRBJ1-5; 8 bases align to TRBD1. The CDR3 spans 14 residues. The germline CDR1 and CDR2 sequences are LNHDA and SQIVND (reference sequence). Trimming removed 7 bases from V and 9 bases from J; junction bases left unmatched: 11.

CDR3 region: CASSPGQATGELFF. Written as DNA, the CDR3 is TGTGCCAGCAGCCCGGGACAGGCCACCGGGGAGCTGTTTTTT. The chain has TRBV7-9 and TRBJ2-2; TRBD1 agrees at 8 bases. Germline loops: CDR1 SEHNR, CDR2 FQNEAQ (reference sequence). This CDR3 is 14 amino acids long. V shed 5 bases and J 4 bases; nucleotides not matched to a gene: 3.

CDR3 bases: TGCAGAGGGACTAGCGGCTACGAGCAGTACTTC. Translation: CRGTSGYEQYF. This chain links TRBV20-1 with TRBJ2-7; 11 bases align to TRBD2. The CDR3 has 11 residues. Germline V gene lookup returns CDR1 DFQATT and CDR2 SNEGSKA (reference sequence).

The chain is built from TRBV27 and TRBJ1-3; 7 bases line up with TRBD1. V was clipped by 6 bases and J by 3 bases; unmatched bases: 5. Germline lookup yields CDR1 MNHEY and CDR2 SMNVEV (reference sequence). The CDR3 has 14 residues. The chain's CDR3 is CASRETGVGNTIYF. CDR3 DNA: TGTGCCAGCAGAGAAACAGGGGTTGGAAACACCATATATTTT.

The V call is TRBV27, the J call TRBJ2-6, with D perhaps TRBD2 (6 bases). V lost 5 bases and J lost 4, with 21 bases in between. Germline V gene sequence: CDR1 MNHEY, CDR2 SMNVEV (reference sequence). CDR3 size: 18 residues. CDR3 sequence: CASSPLGTQGPGANVLTF. The DNA of the CDR3 is TGTGCCAGCAGTCCACTCGGGACTCAGGGCCCCGGGGCCAACGTCCTGACTTTC.

The CDR3 spells CASRVTGIGELFF. In DNA, the CDR3 is TGTGCCAGCAGAGTAACAGGGATCGGGGAGCTGTTTTTT. The genes are TRBV27 and TRBJ2-2; D may be TRBD1 (6 bases). V was shortened by 6 bases and J by 7 bases, with 12 bases between the two germline ends. This CDR3 is 13 amino acids long. The germline V gene encodes CDR1 MNHEY and CDR2 SMNVEV (reference sequence).

The CDR3 DNA is TGTGCCAGCAGTTCGAGGGGAGGCGCAGGAAATTCACCCCTCCACTTT. Translated: CASSSRGGAGNSPLHF. The rearrangement links TRBV27 to TRBJ1-6, with a possible D match to TRBD1 (5 bases). Germline CDR1 MNHEY, CDR2 SMNVEV (reference sequence). Trimming removed 4 bases at V and 7 bases at J, with 17 bases between. This CDR3 has 16 amino acids.

The V gene is TRBV5-1, the J gene TRBJ2-1, with D perhaps matching TRBD2 (5 bases). This CDR3 is built from 16 residues. Germline V lookup: CDR1 SGHRS, CDR2 YFSETQ. V was trimmed by 4 bases and J by 2 bases, leaving 16 bases between them. For the CDR3, the DNA is TGCGCCAGCAGCCCCGGACTTTCCCTAACCTACAATGAGCAGTTCTTC. Its protein product is CASSPGLSLTYNEQFF.

This chain joins TRBV5-1 and TRBJ2-5; 10 bases match TRBD2. The V and J ends lost 0 bases and 4 bases, in that order; junction bases with no gene match: 3. The CDR3 extends over 15 amino acids. Germline CDR1 is SGHRS and CDR2 is YFSETQ. CDR3 nucleotides: TGCGCCAGCAGCTTGGAGGTAGCGGGAGGAGAGACCCAGTACTTC. It encodes CASSLEVAGGETQYF.

The genes are TRBV7-3 and TRBJ2-3; 10 bases are a match to TRBD2. The CDR3 sequence is 17 residues long. Germline assignment: CDR1 SGHTA and CDR2 FQGTGA. V trimming: 5 bases; J trimming: 0 bases; junction bases outside the gene matches: 8. The CDR3 bases are TGTGCCAGCAGCCCTTCAAGGACTAGCGGCAGCACAGATACGCAGTATTTT. Amino acids: CASSPSRTSGSTDTQYF.

The chain joins TRBV15 to TRBJ2-5, with 7 positions matching TRBD2. The J call may be in error: the DNA end matches TRBJ2-7 better. CDR3 length: 14 amino acids. Looked up from germline, CDR1 is LNHNV and CDR2 is YYDKDF (reference sequence). CDR3 residues: CATSLGGSSYEQYF. For the CDR3, the DNA is TGTGCCACCAGCCTCGGGGGGTCCTCCTACGAGCAGTACTTC.

The V gene is TRBV19, the J gene TRBJ2-2, with a possible D match to TRBD2 (6 bases). There are 13 residues in the CDR3. Germline lookup yields CDR1 LNHDA and CDR2 SQIVND (reference sequence). V was trimmed by 5 bases and J by 7 bases, leaving 11 bases between them. The CDR3 region is CASSPGAGGELFF. The CDR3 coding sequence is TGTGCCAGTAGTCCAGGAGCGGGCGGGGAGCTGTTTTTT.

The chain carries TRBV5-8 and TRBJ2-3, with D perhaps TRBD2 (5 bases). Deletions cut 1 base from V and 5 bases from J, with 14 bases between. In germline, CDR1 is SGHTS, CDR2 YDEGEE. CDR3 length: 15 residues. CDR3 amino acids: CASSLIGEKGDTQYF. The CDR3 region has the DNA TGTGCCAGCAGCTTGATTGGGGAGAAGGGAGATACGCAGTATTTT.

The CDR3 region has the DNA TGTGCCAGCAACCAAATAACAGGGGAAGGAACTGAAGCTTTCTTT. Translated: CASNQITGEGTEAFF. V is TRBV7-9 and J is TRBJ1-1, with TRBD1 matching over 7 bases. This CDR3 has 15 amino acids. Trimming cost V 7 bases and J 5 bases; bases outside gene matches: 13. Germline-derived CDR1 and CDR2 are SEHNR and FQNEAQ (reference sequence).

This chain links TRBV18 with TRBJ2-3; TRBD2 matches 11 bases. Germline V gene data show CDR1 as KGHSH and CDR2 as LQKENI. This CDR3 has 16 residues. Unmatched junction bases numbered 8, after V lost 5 bases and J lost 4 bases. The CDR3 region has the DNA TGTGCCAGCTCAGAGTTACTAGCGGGGGCTTCAGATACGCAGTATTTT. Protein sequence: CASSELLAGASDTQYF.

The V and J genes are TRBV2 and TRBJ2-7; possible D gene TRBD2, 5 bases. Between the trimmed V and J ends, which lost 5 bases and 1 base, there was a span of 12 bases. Germline assignment: CDR1 SNHLY and CDR2 FYNNEI. CDR3 size: 14 residues. The CDR3 region has the DNA TGTGCCAGCAGTCTACTAGGGCCGTCCTACGAGCAGTACTTC. Its translation is CASSLLGPSYEQYF.

The chain joins TRBV4-3 to TRBJ2-1; 10 bases line up with TRBD2. The V and J ends lost 0 bases and 5 bases, in that order; junction bases with no gene match: 4. Germline-derived CDR1 and CDR2 are LGHNA and YSLEER. The CDR3 is made up of 16 amino acids. CDR3: CASSQESGRVHNEQFF. The CDR3 nucleotides read TGCGCCAGCAGCCAAGAGAGCGGGAGGGTCCACAATGAGCAGTTCTTC.

This clone was seen a single time. The rearrangement links TRBV21-1 to TRBJ2-2; the tabulated D call, TRBD2, remains unverified against the DNA. TRBV21-1 is termed a pseudogene. CDR3 size: 18 residues. For the CDR3, the DNA is TGTGCCAGCAGCAGGAGGCCGGGACTAGCGGGGAACACCGGGGAGCTGTTTTTT. Translated: CASSRRPGLAGNTGELFF.

The chain has TRBV6-6 and TRBJ2-5; D is perhaps TRBD1 (6 bases). Germline values: CDR1 MNHNY, CDR2 SVGAGI (reference sequence). Trimming left V 10 bases short and J 5 bases short, with 11 bases between. CDR3 length: 11 residues. Written as DNA, the CDR3 is TGTGCCACCACAGGGCAGGAGACCCAGTACTTC. Translating gives CATTGQETQYF.

This chain joins TRBV7-9 and TRBJ1-2, with 7 bases matching TRBD1. The CDR3 runs 13 residues. The germline gives CDR1 SEHNR, CDR2 FQNEAQ (reference sequence). With V trimmed by 6 bases and J by 4 bases, 5 bases remained unmatched. The CDR3 DNA reads TGTGCCAGCAGTGAGGGACAGTCCTATGGCTACACCTTC. This encodes CASSEGQSYGYTF.

The V call is TRBV5-5, the J call TRBJ1-3, with a tentative D call TRBD1 (6 bases). The CDR3 loop spans 14 amino acids. CDR1 is SGHKS and CDR2 is YYEKEE in the germline V gene (reference sequence). V gave up 2 bases and J gave up 2 bases, with 8 bases separating them. DNA for the CDR3: TGTGCCAGCAGCTTTACAGGGACTGGAAACACCATATATTTT. This encodes CASSFTGTGNTIYF. Drawing the rest from reference TRBV5-5 and TRBJ1-3, the complete variable domain is DAGVTQSPTHLIKTRGQQVTLRCSPISGHKSVSWYQQVLGQGPQFIFQYYEKEERGRGNFPDRFSARQFPNYSSELNVNALLLGDSALYLCASSFTGTGNTIYFGEGSWLTVV.

This sequence joins TRBV29-1 and TRBJ2-1; 13 positions match TRBD2. The germline gives CDR1 SQVTM, CDR2 ANQGSEA. There are 15 residues in the CDR3. Trimming cost V 2 bases and J 12 bases; bases outside gene matches: 10. This CDR3 is CSVEPGLAGAGRQFF. The CDR3 DNA reads as TGCAGCGTTGAACCAGGACTAGCGGGAGCTGGTAGGCAGTTCTTC.

The count of this clone is one. The chain links TRBV6-5 to TRBJ1-2; TRBD1 matches 8 bases. CDR1 is MNHEY, CDR2 SVGAGI, per germline. The ends lost 7 bases at V and 4 bases at J; junction bases unmatched: 11. The CDR3 is 15 residues long. The CDR3 DNA follows: TGTGCCAGCAACAGCGGACAGGGAATGGGCTATGGCTACACCTTC. Encoded protein: CASNSGQGMGYGYTF.

This chain connects TRBV7-8 to TRBJ1-5; possibly TRBD1 for D (6 bases). CDR3 size: 17 residues. The V end lost 3 bases, the J end lost 1 base, and 16 bases lay between the germline ends. In germline, CDR1 is SGHVS, CDR2 FQNEAQ. The CDR3 coding sequence is TGTGCCAGCAGCTTCCAGGCCGGGACAAAGAGCAATCAGCCCCAGCATTTT. This translates into CASSFQAGTKSNQPQHF.

This chain connects TRBV6-5 to TRBJ1-1; TRBD1 might be the D (6 bases). From germline, CDR1 is MNHEY and CDR2 SVGAGI. The CDR3 covers 14 residues. Trimming stripped 6 bases from V and 3 bases from J, with 14 bases between. CDR3 nucleotide sequence: TGTGCCAGCAGGCCAGCAGGGGCGGACACTGAAGCTTTCTTT. Amino acids: CASRPAGADTEAFF.

This clone was detected a few times. The chain links TRBV6-6 to TRBJ2-7; D is perhaps TRBD1 (6 bases). Germline-derived CDR1 and CDR2 are MNHNY and SVGAGI (reference sequence). Trimming removed 4 bases from V and 3 bases from J, with 19 bases in between. This CDR3 has 16 amino acids. The CDR3 DNA reads TGTGCCAGCAGTTTCCCCTCCGGGGCAGGGGACTACGAGCAGTACTTC. Translation gives CASSFPSGAGDYEQYF.

The DNA of the CDR3 is TGCGCCAGCGCCTCAACGGGACTAGCTAACACCGGGGAGCTGTTTTTT. Translating it yields CASASTGLANTGELFF. The V call is TRBV4-1, the J call TRBJ2-2; 9 nucleotides match TRBD2. The CDR3 extends over 16 amino acids. V shed 8 bases and J 2 bases; nucleotides not matched to a gene: 9. Germline V gene data show CDR1 as MGHRA and CDR2 as YSYEKL.

This chain connects TRBV4-3 to TRBJ1-1; D possibly corresponds to TRBD1 (6 bases). Looked up from germline, CDR1 is LGHNA and CDR2 is YSLEER. Trimming removed 1 base at V and 5 bases at J, with 11 bases between. This CDR3 comprises 14 residues. This CDR3 is CASSQGRGGTEAFF. As DNA, the CDR3 is TGCGCCAGCAGCCAAGGGAGGGGGGGGACTGAAGCTTTCTTT.

The chain recombines TRBV13 with TRBJ2-3; TRBD2 agrees at 11 bases. The CDR3 covers 18 residues. Germline CDR1 and CDR2: PRHDT and FYEKMQ (reference sequence). The trim removed 6 bases at V and 1 base at J, leaving 12 bases unmatched. CDR3 sequence (DNA): TGTGCCAGCAGTCCAACTAGCGGGGGCTCCCCGGGCACAGATACGCAGTATTTT. It yields the protein CASSPTSGGSPGTDTQYF.

J is TRBJ2-1 and V is TRBV2; D perhaps matches TRBD1 (5 bases). The V gene lost 5 bases and the J gene lost 8 bases, with 19 bases spanning the gap. CDR3 length: 15 amino acids. Germline V CDR1 and CDR2: SNHLY, FYNNEI. As DNA, the CDR3 is TGTGCCAGCAGTCCGACAGTCAGGCTTTTGCATGAGCAGTTCTTC. Its protein is CASSPTVRLLHEQFF.

This chain connects TRBV10-3 to TRBJ2-5; D remains unclear. Judging by the DNA end, TRBJ2-7 fits better; the J call may be wrong. Germline V CDR1 and CDR2: ENHRY, SYGVKD. The CDR3 contains 11 residues. CDR3: CAISDLYEQYF. The CDR3 nucleotides read TGTGCCATCAGTGACTTGTACGAGCAGTACTTC.

V is TRBV5-1 and J is TRBJ1-4; perhaps TRBD1 as D (6 bases). The germline V gene has CDR1 SGHRS and CDR2 YFSETQ. Trimming took 4 bases from V and 5 from J, leaving 12 bases between them. The CDR3 runs 14 residues. The CDR3 here is CASSGGHTNEKLFF. In DNA, the CDR3 is TGCGCCAGCAGCGGGGGACACACAAATGAAAAACTGTTTTTT.